This record covers a single TCR beta chain. The target antigen is unknown. This CDR3 region has 11 residues. In germline, CDR1 is SQVTM, CDR2 ANQGSEA. Trimming stripped 5 bases from V and 0 bases from J, with 5 bases between. These data belong to a study of OX40 agonist ivuxolimab in advanced cancers. Regarding the study as a whole: Antigen specificity of clonally expanded peripheral T cells was not established.

Some clones are missing from TCRdb's copy, which holds only in-frame ones; the method was immunoSEQ multiplex PCR. The sample comprises tens of thousands of clones, around 87% of which are singletons, and about 1% rests with the top ten. The rearrangement links TRBV29-1 to TRBJ2-7; no reliable D call. The sequence derives from an adult with an advanced solid tumor such as melanoma, head and neck, liver or kidney cancer. Sequences were derived from CD4+ or CD8+ T cells sorted from blood, sampled in a trial of the OX40 agonist ivuxolimab. As DNA, the CDR3 is TGCAGCGTTAGGACCTCCTACGAGCAGTACTTC. It translates to CSVRTSYEQYF.